Sequencing of this T cell receptor (beta chain) was carried out in a study of cytomegalovirus exposure and HLA in healthy donors (dated by TCRdb to 2017 to 2019). In the study overall: An earlier analysis of more than 550 of the donors reported about 280 Gb of sequence data and 100 million to 120 million unique TCR beta sequences obtained from about 179 million T cells. In a later analysis, previously published TCR beta repertoires from several hundred donors were re-analyzed and high-resolution HLA genotyping was added so that TCR occurrence patterns could be studied. In an earlier analysis of about 590 of the donors, high-throughput TCR beta sequencing was used to judge whether each TCR beta V gene segment behaved as functional or pseudogenic. To predict cytomegalovirus infection status, the study brought together high-throughput TCR immunosequencing, statistical association of individual TCRs with disease status, and machine learning. Because of strong linkage in the cohort, four or five DR-DQ haplotypes were treated as single units for association and clustering. Typing coverage varied by locus: about 620-630 donors for A, B, C, DRB1 and DQB1; approximately 560 for DQA1; about 600 for DPA1; approximately 450 for DPB1. Class I and class II HLA loci were covered by the typing at four-digit resolution. Of the roughly 400 genotyped donors, 65% to 90% were placed in the genetic ancestry cluster associated with self-reported Caucasian donors. In a later genetic analysis, genome-wide SNP genotypes for about 65% of the roughly 670 donors were used, and that subset was treated as a discovery cohort. On average, roughly 250,000 unique TCR beta nucleotide sequences were sequenced per donor among some 420 genotyped donors of the cohort, with roughly 18% of those sequences being non-productive. The study aimed to test whether signatures of past pathogen exposure could be identified by cataloging public T cell receptors. All discovery cohort repertoires had been generated using a single sequencing platform. The study profiled the T cell repertoires of hundreds of subjects by immunosequencing and related them to cytomegalovirus serostatus. An early release that covered roughly 600 HLA-typed donors contained approximately 300 gigabases of sequencing data and around 80 million unique TCR sequences. In addition to the first cohort of around 670 subjects, a separate validation cohort of 120 different subjects was used. Donor age, sex, ethnicity and CMV serostatus were compiled alongside the repertoire data. Rather than drawing on any new phenotypic data, the later analysis identified candidate immune exposures from TCR beta sequences and the way those sequences occurred across donors. The research as a whole found: Linkage disequilibrium might explain the correlated functional status among segregating V segments, but an unknown experimental factor could not be excluded. In an earlier analysis of roughly 560 of the donors, most TCR beta V segments were observed in productive rearrangements about 87% or about 30% of the time, broadly matching IMGT annotations. A further reported finding was that TCR beta sequences accurately predicted the HLA-A and HLA-B alleles for most subjects in the first cohort. In a later genetic analysis, a missense DCLRE1C variant was associated with V-gene and J-gene trimming of TCR beta chains, and the association was replicated in an independent cohort. According to the authors, the approach could potentially be generalized to other disease states and immunological phenotypes. In a later analysis, around 17,000 TCR beta sequences were associated with specific HLA alleles at a false discovery rate of 0.05. In a later analysis, the rate of TCR association differed among HLA loci, with DRB1 alleles having the most associated TCRs and HLA-C alleles having the fewest. CMV serostatus was the only immune exposure information available for the cohort. The study gave a list of roughly 150 TCR beta chains associated with cytomegalovirus. According to a later analysis, parvovirus B19, influenza, CMV and Epstein-Barr virus appeared linked to several top co-occurrence clusters. A later analysis found that most CMV-associated TCR beta chains appeared HLA-restricted, with HLA associations seemingly driven largely by CMV exposure. Because HLA typing was unavailable for some donors at each locus, only the typed subset was used in association tests. In a later genetic analysis, fewer N-insertions in productive TCRs were reported among donors in an Asian-associated ancestry cluster than the roughly 710-donor mean. Most TCR sequences were observed very rarely across donors, whereas some public TCRs were present in many individuals. Roughly uniform sequencing depth across donors was assumed in presence/absence analyses, although this assumption may not hold. In this cohort, only TCR beta chains were sequenced, and detectable features were limited by the absence of alpha or paired-chain data. Cytomegalovirus status was reported to be diagnosed by the classifier with high specificity and sensitivity in both the original and validation cohorts. Strong co-occurrence of HLA alleles, especially DR and DQ, made assigning TCR associations to individual alleles difficult. Because counts were too low, roughly 17 rarely observed V segments, including chromosome 9 orphons, were left out of the earlier analysis of a few hundred of the donors. The 87-base-pair reads could not distinguish some IMGT-functional V segments, including TRBV6-2 and TRBV6-3, so those segments were excluded. In a later analysis, HLA-associated TCR beta chains showed more clonal expansion and lower generation probabilities than non-associated chains that were equally common. In vitro tests confirmed that a few of the cytomegalovirus-associated TCR beta chains recognize cytomegalovirus antigens. The sequencing pipeline was judged likely to have produced a cluster of highly shared sequence variants as a technical artifact.

Receptor amplification or capture employed the immunoSEQ multiplex PCR assay. The multiplex PCR relied on a mix of 60 forward primers for TCR Vbeta segments and 13 reverse primers for TCR Jbeta segments. The CDR3 region of rearranged TCR beta genes was amplified from genomic DNA with a multiplex PCR assay. The Illumina HiSeq System was used to sequence the amplified TCR beta libraries as 87-base-pair reads. Regarding the original processing steps: A later analysis tallied around 82 million unique TCR beta chains across the 666 repertoires, and approximately 12 million of those chains were shared by two or more donors. To remove PCR and sequencing errors, raw reads were error-corrected and collapsed into unique sequences using a nearest-neighbor algorithm that merged closely related sequences. To assign V, D and J gene segments, CDR3 sequences were aligned to IMGT reference sequences. For a sequence to be retained, a match of at least six nucleotides to both a V gene segment and a J gene segment was required. Rearrangements were classified as productive when the CDR3 lacked stop codons and remained in frame with V and J, and all other rearrangements were classified as non-productive. Following IMGT convention, CDR3 was defined as the stretch from the second conserved V-encoded cysteine to the conserved J-encoded phenylalanine. In an earlier analysis of 550 to 650 of the donors, sequences lacking an unambiguous match to a single V gene segment were excluded. In an earlier analysis of 450 to 700 of the donors, V segments were called functional above 56.7% productive rearrangements and were called segregating when the between-donor standard deviation exceeded 5%. A statistical classification framework was developed to diagnose cytomegalovirus status using the catalog of TCR beta chain sequences. In a later analysis, TCR nucleotide sequences were compared against IMGT/GENE-DB human TR gene sequences so that V and J genes could be assigned. Using the TCRdist pipeline, a later analysis assigned CDR3 sequences along with most-parsimonious VDJ recombination scenarios. A later analysis defined each TCR beta chain by its CDR3 amino acid sequence plus V-gene family, and excluded reads lacking a unique V-gene family. To address suspected cross-contamination and a sequencing artifact, a later analysis removed 592 highly shared, low-generation-probability nucleotide sequences. A later analysis calculated a clonal expansion index for each public chain from normalized within-repertoire ranks of inferred template counts. In a later analysis, generation probabilities were computed using a VDJ recombination model fitted to out-of-frame rearrangements, and the results were checked against IGoR. Hypergeometric tests were used in a later analysis to score TCR-TCR, TCR-HLA and TCR-CMV co-occurrence, with a repertoire-size bias correction applied to the TCR pairs. A later analysis estimated false discovery rates by permuting HLA or CMV assignments 20 times. In a later analysis, co-occurring TCRs were grouped with DBSCAN, and TCRdist sequence similarity was added when clustering was performed within HLA-allele-positive subsets. Repertoires with fewer than 30,000 or more than 120,000 public chains were left out of co-occurrence clustering, as were about 5 repertoires with anomalous nucleotide sharing. TCRdb limited this immuneACCESS table to in-frame rearrangements with V and J called. A share of clones is missing; checked studies link under half to unresolved V genes, and the rest is unexplained. V and J calls and clone size follow that table, whereas D and trimming were derived from the DNA. In this sample the table shows 180,000 or so clones, almost 80% of which occur a single time. The ten largest clonotypes hold around 15% of the sample.

The trim is 1 base for V and 8 bases for J, with a gap of 15 bases between the germline ends. The CDR3 has 15 amino acids, counting the end cysteine and phenylalanine. Kept here is only the CDR3 DNA, which spans 45 bases and is read in frame from base 1. Based on the germline V gene, the CDR1 and CDR2 sequences are MNHNS and SASEGT. The cohort consisted of fewer than 700 healthy bone marrow donors. All cohort members were sampled while nominally healthy, although unrecorded immune exposures were likely present. The donor was CMV seropositive and was included in the group of 290 or so seropositive cohort members. A peripheral blood sample was collected from each donor, and TCR beta sequencing was performed on peripheral blood mononuclear cells. Genomic DNA was extracted from the blood cell samples with the Qiagen DNeasy Blood Extraction Kit. Turning to this clone: Its target antigen remains unknown. No base qualities exist here, and no much larger clone lies one base off it.

The sequenced sample was PBMCs. The sequence links TRBV6-1 to TRBJ1-5, with the D segment identity uncertain. The TCR originated in a man aged 45 to 65 in good health and CMV-seropositive. Here the CDR3 is given as CASSEGQSHGKPQHF. The nucleotide sequence is given as TGTGCCAGCAGTGAAGGACAATCCCACGGGAAGCCCCAGCATTTT.